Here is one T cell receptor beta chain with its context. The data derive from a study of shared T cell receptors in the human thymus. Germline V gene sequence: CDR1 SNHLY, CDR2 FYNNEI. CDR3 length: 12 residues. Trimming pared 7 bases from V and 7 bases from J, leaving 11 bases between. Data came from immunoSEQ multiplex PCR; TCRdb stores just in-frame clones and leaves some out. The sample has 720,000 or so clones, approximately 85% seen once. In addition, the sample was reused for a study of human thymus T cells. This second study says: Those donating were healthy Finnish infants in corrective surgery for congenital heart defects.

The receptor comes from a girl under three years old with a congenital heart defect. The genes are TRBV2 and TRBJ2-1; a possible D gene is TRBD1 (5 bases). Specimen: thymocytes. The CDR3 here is CASNAGHNEQFF. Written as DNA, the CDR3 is TGTGCCAGCAACGCAGGACATAATGAGCAGTTCTTC.